These T cell receptor beta chains were read from a single sample in a study of PD-L1 blockade in urothelial cancer. Sequencing was performed with immunoSEQ multiplex PCR; in TCRdb, only in-frame clones are kept and a portion is missing. The sample has some 56,000 clones; 85% are singletons. The sample here was PBMCs, taken around atezolizumab (anti-PD-L1) treatment. All receptors derive from a man aged 65 to 85 with urothelial cancer. CDR3s include the opening cysteine and the closing phenylalanine or tryptophan. A D gene is named only where the DNA matches it firmly. Clone size is stated in some rows and not others, as once, few, many or a class when expanded.

V gene: TRBV23-1; D gene: -; clone size: -; J gene: TRBJ1-4; CDR3 protein: CASVLSTASATNEKLFF; CDR3 DNA: TGCGCCAGCGTCCTATCGACAGCGTCTGCAACTAATGAAAAACTGTTTTTT
V gene: TRBV11-2; D gene: TRBD2; clone size: -; J gene: TRBJ2-3; CDR3 protein: CASRTRAGNRYAYF; CDR3 DNA: TGTGCCAGCAGGACCAGAGCGGGAAACAGATACGCGTATTTT
V gene: TRBV5-6; D gene: TRBD2; clone size: -; J gene: TRBJ2-1; CDR3 protein: CASSLVAGGSYNEQFF; CDR3 DNA: TGTGCCAGCAGCTTGGTAGCGGGAGGGTCCTACAATGAGCAGTTCTTC
V gene: TRBV5-1; D gene: TRBD1; clone size: -; J gene: TRBJ2-3; CDR3 protein: CASSLARQGDLDTQYF; CDR3 DNA: TGCGCCAGCAGCTTAGCGCGGCAGGGGGATTTAGATACGCAGTATTTT
V gene: TRBV4-1; D gene: -; clone size: once; J gene: TRBJ2-1; CDR3 protein: CASSQGGNEQFF; CDR3 DNA: TGCGCCAGCAGCCAAGGAGGGAATGAGCAGTTCTTC
V gene: TRBV6-5; D gene: -; clone size: -; J gene: TRBJ2-7; CDR3 protein: CASSSQPGLSYEQYF; CDR3 DNA: TGTGCCAGCAGTTCTCAGCCGGGACTCTCCTACGAGCAGTACTTC
V gene: TRBV11-3; D gene: -; clone size: -; J gene: TRBJ2-2; CDR3 protein: CASRGAGELFF; CDR3 DNA: TGTGCCAGCAGAGGGGCCGGGGAGCTGTTTTTT
V gene: TRBV29-1; D gene: -; clone size: once; J gene: TRBJ2-7; CDR3 protein: CSVGETGFYEQYF; CDR3 DNA: TGCAGCGTTGGGGAGACGGGATTCTACGAGCAGTACTTC
V gene: TRBV14; D gene: -; clone size: few; J gene: TRBJ2-1; CDR3 protein: CASSQDRMEWGTPYNEQFF; CDR3 DNA: TGTGCCAGCAGCCAAGACAGGATGGAATGGGGGACACCTTACAATGAGCAGTTCTTC
V gene: TRBV2; D gene: -; clone size: once; J gene: TRBJ2-5; CDR3 protein: CASSEMGQFGTQYF; CDR3 DNA: TGTGCCAGCAGTGAAATGGGGCAGTTCGGGACCCAGTACTTC